One sample yielded the 10 T cell receptor beta chains listed below, sequenced in a study of cytomegalovirus exposure and HLA in healthy donors. Primers for the PCR totalled 60 Vbeta and 13 Jbeta. Data came from immunoSEQ multiplex PCR; TCRdb stores just in-frame clones and leaves some out. The data hold roughly 88,000 clones, with 70% to 85% observed a single time. Material for sequencing was PBMCs. These receptors originate from a man aged 25-45 years in good health and CMV-seropositive.

The genes are TRBV9 and TRBJ2-4; 7 nucleotides line up with TRBD2. Germline-derived CDR1 and CDR2 are SGDLS and YYNGEE. J was trimmed by 8 bases and V by 4 bases; bases with no gene match: 6. The CDR3 spans 13 residues. The DNA for the CDR3 is TGTGCCAGCAGCTCAGGACTAGAGGACATTCAGTACTTC. This codes for CASSSGLEDIQYF.

This chain joins TRBV27 and TRBJ2-7; a weak D match, TRBD1 (5 bases). Germline-derived CDR1 and CDR2 are MNHEY and SMNVEV (reference sequence). CDR3 length: 16 residues. V was pared by 5 bases and J by 2 bases, with 19 bases between. CDR3 loop: CASSPGAGLPTYEQYV. The CDR3 nucleotides read TGTGCCAGCAGTCCTGGGGCAGGGCTCCCTACCTACGAGCAGTACGTC.

This clone has a handful of counts. This chain connects TRBV13 to TRBJ2-7; the match to TRBD2 covers 12 bases. CDR1 and CDR2 (germline): PRHDT, FYEKMQ (reference sequence). This CDR3 has 16 residues. V was clipped by 6 bases and J by 0 bases; unmatched bases: 6. The DNA for the CDR3 is TGTGCCAGCAGTCCTGGACTAGCGGGGACCTCCTACGAGCAGTACTTC. Protein product: CASSPGLAGTSYEQYF.

V usage is TRBV7-2 and J usage is TRBJ1-1; no clear D gene. The CDR3 is made up of 11 amino acids. Germline loops: CDR1 SGHTA, CDR2 FQGNSA. V was pared by 7 bases and J by 1 base, with 4 bases between. The CDR3 DNA reads TGTGCCAGCAACAAGAACACTGAAGCTTTCTTT. Protein product: CASNKNTEAFF. The full variable domain, its missing parts supplied by reference TRBV7-2 and TRBJ1-1, is GAGVSQSPSNKVTEKGKDVELRCDPISGHTALYWYRQSLGQGLEFLIYFQGNSAPDKSGLPSDRFSAERTGGSVSTLTIQRTQQEDSAVYLCASNKNTEAFFGQGTRLTVV.

The DNA for the CDR3 is TGCGCCAGCAGCCTGGGAGGGCCTTACTCCTACAATGAGCAGTTCTTC. This sequence encodes CASSLGGPYSYNEQFF. The chain recombines TRBV4-1 with TRBJ2-1, with 7 bases aligning to TRBD2. V shed 4 bases and J 0 bases; nucleotides not matched to a gene: 6. Germline V gives CDR1 MGHRA, CDR2 YSYEKL. The CDR3 spans 16 residues.

This rearrangement joins TRBV2 to TRBJ2-7; 8 bases agree with TRBD2. The CDR3 sequence is 14 residues long. Germline V gene sequence: CDR1 SNHLY, CDR2 FYNNEI. Losses at the gene ends were 3 bases for V and 4 bases for J; bases not matched to a gene: 5. CDR3 region: CASSEAGRVYEQYV. CDR3 nucleotide sequence: TGTGCCAGCAGTGAGGCCGGGAGGGTATACGAGCAGTACGTC.

This sequence joins TRBV11-2 and TRBJ1-1; 8 positions agree with TRBD1. CDR3 length: 14 residues. In germline, CDR1 is SGHAT, CDR2 FQNNGV. V was clipped by 1 base and J by 6 bases; unmatched bases: 4. This CDR3 reads CASSLGPGGSEAFF. The CDR3 nucleotides read TGTGCCAGCAGCTTAGGTCCAGGGGGCTCTGAAGCTTTCTTT.

This clone was seen only a few times. The chain links TRBV27 to TRBJ1-2; the match to TRBD1 covers 9 bases. Germline V gene sequence: CDR1 MNHEY, CDR2 SMNVEV (reference sequence). The CDR3 loop spans 14 amino acids. J was trimmed by 3 bases and V by 4 bases; bases with no gene match: 3. This CDR3 reads CASSYRGPDYGYTF. The CDR3 DNA sequence: TGTGCCAGCAGTTACAGGGGGCCGGACTATGGCTACACCTTC.

The V and J genes are TRBV13 and TRBJ1-1; TRBD1 aligns across 7 bases. The germline V gene has CDR1 PRHDT and CDR2 FYEKMQ (reference sequence). The CDR3 has 14 residues. Unmatched junction bases numbered 5, after V lost 4 bases and J lost 3 bases. Here the CDR3 DNA reads TGTGCCAGCAGCTCACAGGGGAGGCACACTGAAGCTTTCTTT. Its translation: CASSSQGRHTEAFF.

CDR3 sequence (DNA): TGTGCCATGAGTACAGGGTCCCTAATAGGATTCTATGGCTACACCTTC. Translated: CAMSTGSLIGFYGYTF. The V gene is TRBV10-3, the J gene TRBJ1-2, with D perhaps matching TRBD1 (6 bases). Trimming removed 9 bases at V and 4 bases at J, with 24 bases between. The length of the CDR3 is 16 residues. CDR1 and CDR2 (germline): ENHRY, SYGVKD.